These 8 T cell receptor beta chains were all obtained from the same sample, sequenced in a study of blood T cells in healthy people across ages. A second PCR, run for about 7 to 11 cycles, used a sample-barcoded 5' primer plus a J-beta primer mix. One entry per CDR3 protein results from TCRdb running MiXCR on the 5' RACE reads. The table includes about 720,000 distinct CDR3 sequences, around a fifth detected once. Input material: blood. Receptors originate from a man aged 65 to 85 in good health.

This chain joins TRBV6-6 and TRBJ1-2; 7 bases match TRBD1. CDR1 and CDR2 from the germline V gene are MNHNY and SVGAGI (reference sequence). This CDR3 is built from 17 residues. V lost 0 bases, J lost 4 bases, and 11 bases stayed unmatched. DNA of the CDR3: TGTGCCAGCAGTTACTCGAGAGGGGGCCCTCCTAGCTATGGCTACACCTTC. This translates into CASSYSRGGPPSYGYTF.

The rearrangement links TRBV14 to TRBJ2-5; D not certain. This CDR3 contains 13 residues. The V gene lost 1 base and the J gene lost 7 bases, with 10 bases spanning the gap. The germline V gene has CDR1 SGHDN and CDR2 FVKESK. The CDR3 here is CASSQVSEGTQYF. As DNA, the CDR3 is TGTGCCAGCAGCCAAGTGTCTGAAGGGACCCAGTACTTC.

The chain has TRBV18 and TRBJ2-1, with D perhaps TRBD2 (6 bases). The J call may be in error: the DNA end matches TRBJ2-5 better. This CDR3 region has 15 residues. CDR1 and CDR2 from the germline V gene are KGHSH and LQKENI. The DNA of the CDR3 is TGTGCCAGCTCACGACTCACATCTGCGGGGGAGACCCAGTACTTC. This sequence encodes CASSRLTSAGETQYF.

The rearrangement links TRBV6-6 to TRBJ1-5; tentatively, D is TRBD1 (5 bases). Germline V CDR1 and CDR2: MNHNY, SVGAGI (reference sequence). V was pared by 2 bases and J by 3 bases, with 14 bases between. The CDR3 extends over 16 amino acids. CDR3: CASSYGGPDNNQPQHF. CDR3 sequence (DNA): TGTGCCAGCAGTTACGGGGGACCGGACAACAATCAGCCCCAGCATTTT.

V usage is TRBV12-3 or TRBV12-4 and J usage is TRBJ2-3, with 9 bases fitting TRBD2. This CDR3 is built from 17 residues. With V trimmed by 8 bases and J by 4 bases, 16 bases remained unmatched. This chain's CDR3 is CASLPRGLAGSADTQYF. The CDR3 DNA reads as TGTGCCAGCCTCCCGAGGGGGCTAGCGGGGAGCGCAGATACGCAGTATTTT.

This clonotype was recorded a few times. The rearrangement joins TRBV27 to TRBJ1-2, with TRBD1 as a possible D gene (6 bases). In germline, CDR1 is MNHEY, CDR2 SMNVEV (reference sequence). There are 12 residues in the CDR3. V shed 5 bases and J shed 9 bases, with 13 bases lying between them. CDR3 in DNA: TGTGCCAGCAGTCAGCGACAGGAGAGCTACACCTTC. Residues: CASSQRQESYTF.

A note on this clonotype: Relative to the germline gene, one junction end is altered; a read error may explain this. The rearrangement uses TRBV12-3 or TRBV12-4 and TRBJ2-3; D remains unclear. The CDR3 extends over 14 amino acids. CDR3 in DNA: TGTGCCTGCAGTTTAGGAGTGAGAACAGATACGCAGTATTTT. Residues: CACSLGVRTDTQYF.

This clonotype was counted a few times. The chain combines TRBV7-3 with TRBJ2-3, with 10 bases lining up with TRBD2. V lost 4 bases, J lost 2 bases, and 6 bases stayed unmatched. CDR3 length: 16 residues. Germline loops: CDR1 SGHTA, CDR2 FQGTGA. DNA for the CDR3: TGTGCCAGCAGCTATGTAGCGGGAGGCCACACAGATACGCAGTATTTT. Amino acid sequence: CASSYVAGGHTDTQYF.